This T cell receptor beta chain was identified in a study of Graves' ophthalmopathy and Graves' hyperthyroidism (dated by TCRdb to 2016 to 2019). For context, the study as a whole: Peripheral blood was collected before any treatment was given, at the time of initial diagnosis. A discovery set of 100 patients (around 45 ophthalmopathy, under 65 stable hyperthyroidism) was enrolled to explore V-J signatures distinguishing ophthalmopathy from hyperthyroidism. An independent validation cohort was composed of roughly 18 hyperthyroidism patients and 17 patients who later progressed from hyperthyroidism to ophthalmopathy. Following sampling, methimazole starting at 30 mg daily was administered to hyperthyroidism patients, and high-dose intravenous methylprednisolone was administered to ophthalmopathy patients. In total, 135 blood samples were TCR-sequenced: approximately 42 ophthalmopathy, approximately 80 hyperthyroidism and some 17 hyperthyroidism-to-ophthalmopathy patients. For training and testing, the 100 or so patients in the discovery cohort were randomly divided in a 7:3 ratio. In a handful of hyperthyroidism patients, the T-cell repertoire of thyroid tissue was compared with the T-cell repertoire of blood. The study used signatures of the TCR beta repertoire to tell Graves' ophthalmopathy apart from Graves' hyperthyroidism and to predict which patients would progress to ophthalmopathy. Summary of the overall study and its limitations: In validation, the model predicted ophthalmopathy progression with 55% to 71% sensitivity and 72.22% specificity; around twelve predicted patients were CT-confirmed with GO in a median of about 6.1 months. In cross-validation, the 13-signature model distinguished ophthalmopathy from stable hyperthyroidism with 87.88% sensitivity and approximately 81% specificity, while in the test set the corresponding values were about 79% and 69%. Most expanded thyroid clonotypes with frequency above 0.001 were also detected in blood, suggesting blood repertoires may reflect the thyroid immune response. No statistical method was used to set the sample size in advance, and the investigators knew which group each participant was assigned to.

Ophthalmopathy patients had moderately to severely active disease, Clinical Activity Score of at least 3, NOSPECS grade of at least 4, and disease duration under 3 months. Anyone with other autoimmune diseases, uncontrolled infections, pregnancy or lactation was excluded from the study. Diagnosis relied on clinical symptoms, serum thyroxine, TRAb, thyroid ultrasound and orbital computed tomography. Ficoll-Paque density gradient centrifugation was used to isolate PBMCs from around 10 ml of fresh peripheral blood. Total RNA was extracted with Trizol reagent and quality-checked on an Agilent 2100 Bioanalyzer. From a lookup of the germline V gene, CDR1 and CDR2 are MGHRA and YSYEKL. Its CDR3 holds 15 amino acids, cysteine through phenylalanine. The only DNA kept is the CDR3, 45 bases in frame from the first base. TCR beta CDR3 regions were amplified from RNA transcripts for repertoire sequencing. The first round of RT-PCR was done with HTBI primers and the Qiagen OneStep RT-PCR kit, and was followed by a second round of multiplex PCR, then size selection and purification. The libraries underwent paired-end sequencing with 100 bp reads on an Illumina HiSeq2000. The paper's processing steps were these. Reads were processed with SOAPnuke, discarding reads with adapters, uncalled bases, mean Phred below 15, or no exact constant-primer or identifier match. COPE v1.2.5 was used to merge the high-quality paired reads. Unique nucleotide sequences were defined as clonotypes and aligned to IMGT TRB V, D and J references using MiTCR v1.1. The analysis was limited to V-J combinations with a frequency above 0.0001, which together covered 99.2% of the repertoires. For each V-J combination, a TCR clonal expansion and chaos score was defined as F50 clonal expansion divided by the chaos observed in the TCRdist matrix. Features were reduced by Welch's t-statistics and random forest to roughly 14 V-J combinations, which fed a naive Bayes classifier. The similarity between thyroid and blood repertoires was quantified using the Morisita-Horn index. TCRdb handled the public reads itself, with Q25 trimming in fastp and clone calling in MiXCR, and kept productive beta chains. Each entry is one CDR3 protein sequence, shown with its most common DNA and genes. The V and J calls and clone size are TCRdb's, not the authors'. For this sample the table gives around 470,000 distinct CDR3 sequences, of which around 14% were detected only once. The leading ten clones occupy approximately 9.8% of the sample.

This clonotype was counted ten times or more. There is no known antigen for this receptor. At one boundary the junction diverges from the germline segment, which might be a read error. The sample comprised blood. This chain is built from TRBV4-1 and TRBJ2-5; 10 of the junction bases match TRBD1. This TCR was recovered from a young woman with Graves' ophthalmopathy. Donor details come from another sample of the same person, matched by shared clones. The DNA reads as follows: TGCGCCAGCAGCCCGAGACAGGGGGCGGCGGAGACCCATTACTTC. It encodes CASSPRQGAAETHYF.